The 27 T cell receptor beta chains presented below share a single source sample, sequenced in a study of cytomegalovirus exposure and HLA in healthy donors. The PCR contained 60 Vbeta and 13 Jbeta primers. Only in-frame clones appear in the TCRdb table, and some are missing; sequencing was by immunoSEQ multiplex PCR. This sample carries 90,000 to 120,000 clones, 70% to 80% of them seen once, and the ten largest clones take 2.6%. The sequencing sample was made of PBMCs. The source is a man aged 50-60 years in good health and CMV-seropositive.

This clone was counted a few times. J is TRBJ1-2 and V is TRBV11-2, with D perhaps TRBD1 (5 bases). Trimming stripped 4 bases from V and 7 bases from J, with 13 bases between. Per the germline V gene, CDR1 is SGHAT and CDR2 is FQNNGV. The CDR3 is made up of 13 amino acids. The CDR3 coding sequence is TGTGCCAGCAGCTCCGGCCAGGGAGGTGGCTACACCTTC. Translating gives CASSSGQGGGYTF.

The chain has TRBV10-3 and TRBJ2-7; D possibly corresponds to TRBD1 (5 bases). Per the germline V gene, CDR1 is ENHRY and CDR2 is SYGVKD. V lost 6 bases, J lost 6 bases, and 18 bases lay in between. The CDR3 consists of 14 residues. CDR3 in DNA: TGTGCCATCAGGGAGATCAGGGAAAAGGGCGAGCAGTACTTC. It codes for CAIREIREKGEQYF.

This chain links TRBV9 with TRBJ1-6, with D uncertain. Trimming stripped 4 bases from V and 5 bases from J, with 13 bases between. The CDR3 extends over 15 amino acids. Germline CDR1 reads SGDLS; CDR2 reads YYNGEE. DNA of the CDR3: TGTGCCAGCAGCCCGGGGAGCCCAAATAATTCACCCCTCCACTTT. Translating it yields CASSPGSPNNSPLHF.

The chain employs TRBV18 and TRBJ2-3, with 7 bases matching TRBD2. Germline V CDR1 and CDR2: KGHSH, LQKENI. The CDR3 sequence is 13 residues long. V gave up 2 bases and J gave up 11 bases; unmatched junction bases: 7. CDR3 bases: TGTGCCAGCTCACCAAGGCGGGGGTCTGAGCAGTATTTT. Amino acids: CASSPRRGSEQYF.

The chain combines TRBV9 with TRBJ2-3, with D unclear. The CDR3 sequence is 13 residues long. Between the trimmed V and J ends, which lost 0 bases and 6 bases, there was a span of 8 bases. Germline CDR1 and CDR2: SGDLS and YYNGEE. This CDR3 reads CASSVVTSDTQYF. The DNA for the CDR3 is TGTGCCAGCAGCGTAGTGACTTCTGATACGCAGTATTTT.

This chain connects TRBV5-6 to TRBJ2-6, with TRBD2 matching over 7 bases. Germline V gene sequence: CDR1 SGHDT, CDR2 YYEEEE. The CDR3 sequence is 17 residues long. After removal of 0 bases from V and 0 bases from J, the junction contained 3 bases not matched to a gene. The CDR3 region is CASSLVGGSSGANVLTF. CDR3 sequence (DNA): TGTGCCAGCAGCTTGGTAGGCGGGAGCTCTGGGGCCAACGTCCTGACTTTC.

In DNA, the CDR3 is TGCGCCAGCAGCCAAGTAGGCCGGACAGGGAAGGATACGCAGTATTTT. Translation: CASSQVGRTGKDTQYF. This sequence joins TRBV4-1 and TRBJ2-3; 8 nucleotides agree with TRBD1. The V gene end was trimmed by 1 base and the J gene end by 6 bases; junction bases not matched to a gene: 9. The CDR3 spans 16 residues. Per the germline V gene, CDR1 is MGHRA and CDR2 is YSYEKL.

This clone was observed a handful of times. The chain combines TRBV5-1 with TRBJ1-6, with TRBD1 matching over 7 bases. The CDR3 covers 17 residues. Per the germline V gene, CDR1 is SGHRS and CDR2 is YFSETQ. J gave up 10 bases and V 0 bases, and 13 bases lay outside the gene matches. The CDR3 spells CASSLGINRGAGSPLHF. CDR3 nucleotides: TGCGCCAGCAGCTTGGGCATTAACAGGGGAGCCGGATCACCCCTCCACTTT.

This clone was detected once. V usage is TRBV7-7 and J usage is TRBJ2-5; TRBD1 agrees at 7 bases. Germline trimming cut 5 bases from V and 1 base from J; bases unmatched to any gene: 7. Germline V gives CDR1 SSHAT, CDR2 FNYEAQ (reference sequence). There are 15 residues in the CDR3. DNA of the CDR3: TGTGCCAGCAGCCCCGCCGGGACAGCCCAAGAGACCCAGTACTTC. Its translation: CASSPAGTAQETQYF.

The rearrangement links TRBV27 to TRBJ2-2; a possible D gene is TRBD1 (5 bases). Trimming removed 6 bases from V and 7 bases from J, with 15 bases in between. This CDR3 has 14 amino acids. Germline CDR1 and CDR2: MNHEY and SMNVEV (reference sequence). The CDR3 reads CASRWNRISGELFF. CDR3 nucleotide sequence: TGTGCCAGCAGATGGAACAGGATAAGCGGGGAGCTGTTTTTT.

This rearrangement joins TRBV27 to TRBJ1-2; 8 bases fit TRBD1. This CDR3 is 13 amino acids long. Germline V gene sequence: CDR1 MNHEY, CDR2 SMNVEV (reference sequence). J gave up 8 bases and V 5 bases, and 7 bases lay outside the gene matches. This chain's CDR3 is CASSPGQGRGYTF. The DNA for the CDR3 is TGTGCCAGCAGTCCAGGACAGGGCCGGGGCTACACCTTC.

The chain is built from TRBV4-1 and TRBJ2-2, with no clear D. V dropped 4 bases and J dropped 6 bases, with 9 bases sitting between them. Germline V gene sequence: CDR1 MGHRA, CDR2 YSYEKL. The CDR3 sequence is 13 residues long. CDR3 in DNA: TGCGCCAGCAGCCCCCCGTCTGCCGGGGAGCTGTTTTTT. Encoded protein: CASSPPSAGELFF.

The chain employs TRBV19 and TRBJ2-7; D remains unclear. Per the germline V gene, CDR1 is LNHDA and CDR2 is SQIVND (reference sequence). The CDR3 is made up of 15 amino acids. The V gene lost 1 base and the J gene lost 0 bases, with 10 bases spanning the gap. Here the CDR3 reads CASSIGWQSSYEQYF. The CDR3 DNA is TGTGCCAGTAGTATAGGGTGGCAAAGCTCCTACGAGCAGTACTTC.

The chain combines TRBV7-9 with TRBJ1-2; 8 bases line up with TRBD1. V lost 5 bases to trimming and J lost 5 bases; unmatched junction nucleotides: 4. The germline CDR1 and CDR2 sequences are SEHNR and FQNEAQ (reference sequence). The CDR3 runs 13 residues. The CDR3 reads CASSPDRAYGYTF. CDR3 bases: TGTGCCAGCAGCCCGGACAGGGCGTATGGCTACACCTTC.

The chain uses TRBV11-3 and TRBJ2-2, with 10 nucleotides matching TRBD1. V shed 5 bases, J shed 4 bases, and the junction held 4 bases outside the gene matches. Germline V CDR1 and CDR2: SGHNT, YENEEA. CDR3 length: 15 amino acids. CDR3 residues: CASSRQGAVTGELFF. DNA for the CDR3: TGTGCCAGCAGCAGACAGGGGGCGGTCACCGGGGAGCTGTTTTTT.

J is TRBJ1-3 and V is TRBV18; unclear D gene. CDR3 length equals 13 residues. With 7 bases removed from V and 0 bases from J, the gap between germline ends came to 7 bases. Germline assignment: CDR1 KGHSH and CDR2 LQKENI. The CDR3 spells CASLGSSGNTIYF. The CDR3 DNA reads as TGTGCCAGCTTGGGGAGCTCTGGAAACACCATATATTTT.

CDR3 DNA: TGTGCCAGTAGTATCATGAGGGGACAGCGCTACGAGCAGTACTTC. Translation gives CASSIMRGQRYEQYF. The chain has TRBV19 and TRBJ2-5; 7 nucleotides agree with TRBD1. The end of the DNA aligns better with TRBJ2-7, so the J call may be wrong. Germline V lookup: CDR1 LNHDA, CDR2 SQIVND (reference sequence). The CDR3 contains 15 residues.

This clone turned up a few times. This CDR3 is CASSLGTVYNEQFF. The CDR3 DNA sequence: TGTGCCAGCAGTTTAGGAACAGTTTACAATGAGCAGTTCTTC. The chain recombines TRBV27 with TRBJ2-1; no clear D. The length of the CDR3 is 14 residues. V was pared by 2 bases and J by 4 bases, with 9 bases between. CDR1 and CDR2 (germline): MNHEY, SMNVEV (reference sequence).

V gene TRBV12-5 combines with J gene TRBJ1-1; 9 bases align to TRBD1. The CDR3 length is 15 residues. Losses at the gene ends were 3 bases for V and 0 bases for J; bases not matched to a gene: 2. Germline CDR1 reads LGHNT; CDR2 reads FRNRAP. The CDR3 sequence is CASGFRTGVNTEAFF. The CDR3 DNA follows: TGTGCTAGTGGTTTCAGGACAGGGGTGAACACTGAAGCTTTCTTT.

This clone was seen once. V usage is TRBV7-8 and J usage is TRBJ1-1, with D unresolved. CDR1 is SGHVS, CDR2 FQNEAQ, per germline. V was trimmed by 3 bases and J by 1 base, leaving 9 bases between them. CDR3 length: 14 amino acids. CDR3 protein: CASSFTRRNTEAFF. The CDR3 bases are TGTGCCAGCAGCTTTACTCGTAGGAACACTGAAGCTTTCTTT.

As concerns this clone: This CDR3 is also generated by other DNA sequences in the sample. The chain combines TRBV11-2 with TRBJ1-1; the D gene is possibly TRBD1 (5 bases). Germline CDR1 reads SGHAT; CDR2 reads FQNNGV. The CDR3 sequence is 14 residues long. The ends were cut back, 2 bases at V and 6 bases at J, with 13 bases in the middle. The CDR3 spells CASSLRQGGSEAFF. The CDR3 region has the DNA TGTGCCAGCAGCTTAAGGCAGGGTGGATCTGAAGCTTTCTTT.

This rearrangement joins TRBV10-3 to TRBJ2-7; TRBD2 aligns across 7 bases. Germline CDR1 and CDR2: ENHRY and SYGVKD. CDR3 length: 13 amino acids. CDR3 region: CAVGRGENYEQYF. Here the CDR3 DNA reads TGTGCGGTCGGCCGGGGGGAAAACTACGAGCAGTACTTC.

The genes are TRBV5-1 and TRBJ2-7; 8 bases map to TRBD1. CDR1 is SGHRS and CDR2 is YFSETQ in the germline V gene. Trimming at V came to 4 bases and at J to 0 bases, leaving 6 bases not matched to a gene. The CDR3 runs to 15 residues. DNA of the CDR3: TGCGCCAGCAGCCCGGGACAGGTTAGCTCCTACGAGCAGTACTTC. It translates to CASSPGQVSSYEQYF.

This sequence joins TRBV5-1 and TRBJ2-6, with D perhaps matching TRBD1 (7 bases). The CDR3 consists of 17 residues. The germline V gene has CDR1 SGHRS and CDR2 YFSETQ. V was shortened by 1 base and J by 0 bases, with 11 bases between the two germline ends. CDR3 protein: CASSLQGGNSGANVLTF. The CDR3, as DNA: TGCGCCAGCAGCTTGCAGGGGGGCAACTCTGGGGCCAACGTCCTGACTTTC.

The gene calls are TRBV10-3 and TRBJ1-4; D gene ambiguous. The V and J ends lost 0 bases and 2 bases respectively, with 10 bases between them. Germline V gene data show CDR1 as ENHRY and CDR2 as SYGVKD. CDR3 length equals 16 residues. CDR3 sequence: CAISESTSTTNEKLFF. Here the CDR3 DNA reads TGTGCCATCAGTGAGTCGACAAGTACGACTAATGAAAAACTGTTTTTT.

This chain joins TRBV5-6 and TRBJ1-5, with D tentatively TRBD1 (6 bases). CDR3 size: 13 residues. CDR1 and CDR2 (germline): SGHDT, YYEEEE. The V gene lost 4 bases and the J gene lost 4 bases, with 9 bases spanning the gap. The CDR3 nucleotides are TGTGCCAGCAGCCGGACAGCTAATCAGCCCCAGCATTTT. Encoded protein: CASSRTANQPQHF. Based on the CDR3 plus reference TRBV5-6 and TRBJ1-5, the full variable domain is DAGVTQSPTHLIKTRGQQVTLRCSPKSGHDTVSWYQQALGQGPQFIFQYYEEEERQRGNFPDRFSGHQFPNYSSELNVNALLLGDSALYLCASSRTANQPQHFGDGTRLSIL.

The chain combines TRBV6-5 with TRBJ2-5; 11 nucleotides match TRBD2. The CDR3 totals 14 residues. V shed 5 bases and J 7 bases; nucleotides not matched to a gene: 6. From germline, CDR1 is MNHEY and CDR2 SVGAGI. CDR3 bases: TGTGCCAGCAGTCGGACTAGCGGGCGGGGGACCCAGTACTTC. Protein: CASSRTSGRGTQYF.